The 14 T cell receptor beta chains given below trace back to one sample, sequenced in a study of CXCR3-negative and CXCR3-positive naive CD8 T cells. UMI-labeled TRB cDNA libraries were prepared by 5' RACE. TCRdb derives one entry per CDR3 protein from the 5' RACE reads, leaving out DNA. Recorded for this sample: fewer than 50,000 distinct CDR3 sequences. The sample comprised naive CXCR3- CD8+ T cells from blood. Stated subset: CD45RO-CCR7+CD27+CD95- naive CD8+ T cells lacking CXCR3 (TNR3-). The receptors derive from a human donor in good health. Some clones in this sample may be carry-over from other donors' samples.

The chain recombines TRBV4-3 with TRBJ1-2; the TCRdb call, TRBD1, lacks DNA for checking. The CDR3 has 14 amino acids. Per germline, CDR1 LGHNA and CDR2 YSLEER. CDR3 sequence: CASSQAQGNYGYTF.

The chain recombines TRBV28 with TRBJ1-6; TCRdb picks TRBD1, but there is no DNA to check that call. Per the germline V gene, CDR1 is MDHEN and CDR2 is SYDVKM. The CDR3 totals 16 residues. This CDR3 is CASRSRGGSYNSPLHF.

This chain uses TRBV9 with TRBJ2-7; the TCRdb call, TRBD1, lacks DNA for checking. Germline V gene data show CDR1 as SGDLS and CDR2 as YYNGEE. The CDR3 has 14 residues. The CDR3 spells CASSPQGQTYEQYF. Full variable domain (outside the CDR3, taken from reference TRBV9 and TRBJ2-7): DSGVTQTPKHLITATGQRVTLRCSPRSGDLSVYWYQQSLDQGLQFLIQYYNGEERAKGNILERFSAQQFPDLHSELNLSSLELGDSALYFCASSPQGQTYEQYFGPGTRLTVT.

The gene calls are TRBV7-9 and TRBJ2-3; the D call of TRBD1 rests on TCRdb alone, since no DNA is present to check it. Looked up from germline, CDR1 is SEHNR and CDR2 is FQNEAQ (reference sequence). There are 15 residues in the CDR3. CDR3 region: CASSYPGQGTDTQYF.

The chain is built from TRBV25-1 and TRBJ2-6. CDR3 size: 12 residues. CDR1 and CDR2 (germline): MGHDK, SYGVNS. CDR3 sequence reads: CALGSGANVLTF. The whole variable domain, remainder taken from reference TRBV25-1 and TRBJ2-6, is EADIYQTPRYLVIGTGKKITLECSQTMGHDKMYWYQQDPGMELHLIHYSYGVNSTEKGDLSSESTVSRIRTEHFPLTLESARPSHTSQYLCALGSGANVLTFGAGSRLTVL.

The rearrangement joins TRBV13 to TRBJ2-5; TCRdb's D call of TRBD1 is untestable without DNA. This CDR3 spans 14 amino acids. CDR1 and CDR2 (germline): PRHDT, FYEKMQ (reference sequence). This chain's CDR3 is CASSLREYQETQYF.

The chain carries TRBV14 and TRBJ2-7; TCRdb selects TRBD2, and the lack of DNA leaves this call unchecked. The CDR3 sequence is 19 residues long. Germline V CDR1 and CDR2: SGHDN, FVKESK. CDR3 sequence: CASSQEFRYGEKSTYEQYF.

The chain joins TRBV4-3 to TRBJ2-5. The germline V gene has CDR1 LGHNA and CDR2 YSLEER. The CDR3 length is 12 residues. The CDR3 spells CASSQDQETQYF.

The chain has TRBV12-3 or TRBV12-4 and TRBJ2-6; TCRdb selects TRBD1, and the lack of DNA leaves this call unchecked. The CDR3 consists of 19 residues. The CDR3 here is CASSLRPGQEFTGANVLTF.

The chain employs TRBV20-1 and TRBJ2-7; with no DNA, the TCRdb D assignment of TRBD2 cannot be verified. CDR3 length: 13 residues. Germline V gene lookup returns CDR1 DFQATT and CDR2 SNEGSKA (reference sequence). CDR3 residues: CSAPRGSSYEQYF.

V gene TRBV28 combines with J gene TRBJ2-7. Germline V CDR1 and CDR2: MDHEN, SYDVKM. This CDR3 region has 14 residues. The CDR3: CASSLGLRPYEQYF.

The CDR3 sequence is CASSQVGTSYEQYF. The chain employs TRBV4-2 and TRBJ2-7. Per the germline V gene, CDR1 is LGHNA and CDR2 is YNFKEQ. The CDR3 sequence is 14 residues long.

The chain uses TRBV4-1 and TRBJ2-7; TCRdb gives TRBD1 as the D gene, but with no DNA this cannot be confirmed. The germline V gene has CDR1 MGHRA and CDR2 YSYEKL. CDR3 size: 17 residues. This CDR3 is CASSQVGGTGETYEQYF.

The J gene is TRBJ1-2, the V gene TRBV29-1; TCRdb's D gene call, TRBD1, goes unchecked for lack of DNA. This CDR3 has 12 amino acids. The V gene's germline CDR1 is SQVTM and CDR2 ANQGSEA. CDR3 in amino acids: CSVDGAGVGYTF.